Presented here are 9 T cell receptor beta chains from one specimen sequenced in a study of blood T cell repertoires in COVID-19. The assay was immunoSEQ multiplex PCR, and TCRdb's table has in-frame clones only and misses some. The data show fewer than 450,000 clones, under 95% seen once. What was sequenced was peripheral blood. The receptors here all came from a woman between 18 and 29 years old who had recovered from COVID-19.

The genes are TRBV10-3 and TRBJ1-5; 7 nucleotides line up with TRBD1. Germline CDR1 reads ENHRY; CDR2 reads SYGVKD. The V gene end was trimmed by 8 bases and the J gene end by 0 bases; junction bases not matched to a gene: 13. This CDR3 has 17 amino acids. The CDR3 sequence: CAIGHGTDIDSNQPQHF. Written as DNA, the CDR3 is TGTGCCATCGGGCATGGGACAGACATTGATAGCAATCAGCCCCAGCATTTT.

V usage is TRBV9 and J usage is TRBJ2-3; D gene unclear. This CDR3 contains 13 residues. V was trimmed by 0 bases and J by 6 bases, leaving 8 bases between them. Germline loops: CDR1 SGDLS, CDR2 YYNGEE. CDR3 sequence reads: CASSVAPSDTQYF. The CDR3 DNA reads as TGTGCCAGCAGCGTAGCCCCTAGTGATACGCAGTATTTT.

The chain has TRBV27 and TRBJ1-5; no definite D call. The V end lost 5 bases, the J end lost 5 bases, and 19 bases lay between the germline ends. The CDR3 contains 16 residues. Germline V gene data show CDR1 as MNHEY and CDR2 as SMNVEV (reference sequence). The CDR3 nucleotides are TGTGCCAGCAGTAATCGAGGTTGGGTTACGGATCAGCCCCAGCATTTT. Protein product: CASSNRGWVTDQPQHF.

This chain links TRBV7-2 with TRBJ2-7; 9 bases line up with TRBD2. Unmatched junction bases numbered 3, after V lost 0 bases and J lost 3 bases. Germline lookup yields CDR1 SGHTA and CDR2 FQGNSA. This CDR3 comprises 15 residues. The CDR3 here is CASSLASGRGYEQYV. DNA for the CDR3: TGTGCCAGCAGCTTAGCTAGCGGGAGAGGCTACGAGCAGTACGTC.

The chain couples TRBV19 to TRBJ1-1; 7 bases map to TRBD1. Germline lookup yields CDR1 LNHDA and CDR2 SQIVND (reference sequence). The V gene end was trimmed by 3 bases and the J gene end by 1 base; junction bases not matched to a gene: 2. This CDR3 comprises 14 residues. The CDR3 region is CASSINRGNTEAFF. CDR3 DNA: TGTGCCAGTAGTATCAACAGGGGGAACACTGAAGCTTTCTTT. The whole variable domain, remainder taken from reference TRBV19 and TRBJ1-1, is DGGITQSPKYLFRKEGQNVTLSCEQNLNHDAMYWYRQDPGQGLRLIYYSQIVNDFQKGDIAEGYSVSREKKESFPLTVTSAQKNPTAFYLCASSINRGNTEAFFGQGTRLTVV.

This chain connects TRBV28 to TRBJ1-1; D perhaps matches TRBD1 (6 bases). CDR1 MDHEN and CDR2 SYDVKM come from the germline V gene. This CDR3 contains 13 residues. V lost 9 bases and J 5 bases, leaving 16 bases between the germline ends. For the CDR3, the DNA is TGTGCCAGTCGGCGGGGGCGCTGGACTGAAGCTTTCTTT. This gives the protein CASRRGRWTEAFF.

Here the CDR3 DNA reads TGTGCCACCAGTCACCTCGAGGAGGGCGGAGAGCAGTTCTTC. Its protein is CATSHLEEGGEQFF. V usage is TRBV24-1 and J usage is TRBJ2-1; D possibly corresponds to TRBD2 (6 bases). Trimming pared 6 bases from V and 10 bases from J, leaving 18 bases between. Germline V gives CDR1 KGHDR, CDR2 SFDVKD. This CDR3 has 14 amino acids.

Only a few counts were recorded for this clone. The V and J genes are TRBV25-1 and TRBJ2-2, with no clear D. Germline values: CDR1 MGHDK, CDR2 SYGVNS. The CDR3 totals 13 residues. V lost 4 bases, J lost 1 base, and 4 bases lay in between. CDR3 DNA sequence: TGTGCCAGCAGTGGACAGAACACCGGGGAGCTGTTTTTT. It yields the protein CASSGQNTGELFF.

This chain joins TRBV14 and TRBJ2-3; D remains ambiguous. This CDR3 contains 12 residues. V was cut by 4 bases and J by 2 bases, with 4 bases left in between. Germline V gene sequence: CDR1 SGHDN, CDR2 FVKESK. This chain's CDR3 is CASSPSTDTQYF. CDR3 nucleotides: TGTGCCAGCAGCCCGTCCACAGATACGCAGTATTTT.